The 15 T cell receptor beta chains reported below all come from one sample, sequenced in a study of shared clonotypes between healthy human individuals. TCRdb's table, derived via immunoSEQ multiplex PCR, lists solely in-frame clones and lacks some. The repertoire holds about 480,000 clones, with over 60% as singletons. The sample consisted of PBMCs. The receptor set was obtained from a woman between 40 and 55 years old in good health. Some clones in this sample may be carry-over from other donors' samples.

In DNA form, the CDR3 reads TGCGCCAGCAGCTTATACAGCGAGAGGCCCACCTCCTACGAGCAGTACTTC. Translated, it gives CASSLYSERPTSYEQYF. The chain recombines TRBV5-1 with TRBJ2-7; D unclear. CDR1 and CDR2 (germline): SGHRS, YFSETQ. V was shortened by 2 bases and J by 0 bases, with 18 bases between the two germline ends. The CDR3 totals 17 residues.

This rearrangement joins TRBV7-2 to TRBJ1-1; no reliable D call. Per the germline V gene, CDR1 is SGHTA and CDR2 is FQGNSA. The length of the CDR3 is 17 residues. V dropped 5 bases and J dropped 3 bases, with 22 bases sitting between them. The CDR3 loop is CASSPPGIPLMYTEAFF. Written as DNA, the CDR3 is TGTGCCAGCAGCCCGCCCGGGATTCCTTTGATGTACACTGAAGCTTTCTTT.

This rearrangement joins TRBV11-2 to TRBJ1-5; D gene uncertain. The CDR3 length is 16 residues. The V end lost 0 bases, the J end lost 0 bases, and 9 bases lay between the germline ends. Germline assignment: CDR1 SGHAT and CDR2 FQNNGV. CDR3 coding DNA: TGTGCCAGCAGCTTAGATGGCCAGAATAGCAATCAGCCCCAGCATTTT. Protein sequence: CASSLDGQNSNQPQHF.

In the case of this clone: Other nucleotide sequences from this sample produce the same CDR3. The CDR3 spells CASSRPGQGAHEQYF. The CDR3, as DNA: TGTGCCAGCAGCCGACCGGGACAGGGGGCCCACGAGCAGTACTTC. V usage is TRBV28 and J usage is TRBJ2-7, with 12 bases that match TRBD1. V shed 6 bases, J shed 5 bases, and the junction held 8 bases outside the gene matches. Germline CDR1 reads MDHEN; CDR2 reads SYDVKM. The CDR3 contains 15 residues.

The chain couples TRBV6-1 to TRBJ2-4; tentative D call: TRBD1 (5 bases). This CDR3 has 11 amino acids. V dropped 2 bases and J dropped 16 bases, with 12 bases sitting between them. CDR1 is MNHNS and CDR2 is SASEGT in the germline V gene. The CDR3 DNA is TGTGCCAGCAGTGAATCCACAGGTCGTTACTTC. Protein sequence: CASSESTGRYF.

This chain joins TRBV21-1 and TRBJ2-7; the D call in the table, TRBD2, was not verified against the DNA. TRBV21-1 is recorded as a pseudogene. This CDR3 region has 14 residues. The CDR3 protein is CASSPRSRIHEQYF. The CDR3 nucleotides are TGTGCCAGCAGCCCTCGCTCTAGGATCCACGAGCAGTACTTC.

The J gene is TRBJ1-2, the V gene TRBV2; a weak D match, TRBD1 (5 bases). V gave up 4 bases and J gave up 2 bases, with 11 bases separating them. The germline CDR1 and CDR2 sequences are SNHLY and FYNNEI. This CDR3 comprises 14 residues. CDR3 in DNA: TGTGCCAGCAGTGTCGGGGCCATGAACTATGGCTACACCTTC. Translated, it gives CASSVGAMNYGYTF.

This clone was detected only a few times. The chain recombines TRBV5-5 with TRBJ1-5; 7 nucleotides line up with TRBD1. CDR1 is SGHKS, CDR2 YYEKEE, per germline (reference sequence). There are 14 residues in the CDR3. V was clipped by 0 bases and J by 6 bases; unmatched bases: 3. This chain's CDR3 is CASSLGNRGQPQHF. CDR3 DNA: TGTGCCAGCAGCTTGGGGAACAGGGGTCAGCCCCAGCATTTT.

To note about this clone: Germline and junction disagree at one end, which may indicate a read error. The genes are TRBV19 and TRBJ2-7; 9 bases fit TRBD2. CDR3 size: 16 residues. Germline CDR1 reads LNHDA; CDR2 reads SQIVND (reference sequence). The CDR3 region has the DNA TGTGCCAGCAGTAACACGGGCGGGGGGGCTTGGGACGAGCAGTACTTC. Translating gives CASSNTGGGAWDEQYF.

V usage is TRBV6-1 and J usage is TRBJ2-1, with 9 bases lining up with TRBD2. Per the germline V gene, CDR1 is MNHNS and CDR2 is SASEGT. V shed 6 bases, J shed 9 bases, and the junction held 12 bases outside the gene matches. This CDR3 comprises 15 residues. The CDR3 is CASRGVAGAVGEQFF. The CDR3 nucleotides are TGTGCCAGCAGGGGTGTAGCGGGAGCAGTCGGTGAGCAGTTCTTC.

The chain uses TRBV6-5 and TRBJ2-7; D is unresolved. This CDR3 has 16 residues. Trimming took off 4 bases at V and 2 bases at J, with 18 bases between the two ends. The germline V gene encodes CDR1 MNHEY and CDR2 SVGAGI. The CDR3 coding sequence is TGTGCCAGCAGTTTATCCCAAGGCGGCGTACCCTACGAGCAGTACTTC. Translating gives CASSLSQGGVPYEQYF.

This rearrangement joins TRBV5-1 to TRBJ1-2; 7 bases match TRBD1. CDR3 size: 15 residues. Germline CDR1 reads SGHRS; CDR2 reads YFSETQ. V gave up 0 bases and J gave up 8 bases; unmatched junction bases: 10. The CDR3 coding sequence is TGCGCCAGCAGCTTGGCCGGTACAGGGGTAGGCGGCTACACCTTC. It is translated as CASSLAGTGVGGYTF. Looking up the rest from reference TRBV5-1 and TRBJ1-2 gives the full variable domain: KAGVTQTPRYLIKTRGQQVTLSCSPISGHRSVSWYQQTPGQGLQFLFEYFSETQRNKGNFPGRFSGRQFSNSRSEMNVSTLELGDSALYLCASSLAGTGVGGYTFGSGTRLTVV.

This clone was recorded a few times. The V gene is TRBV7-9, the J gene TRBJ2-5; D ambiguous. Germline V gene sequence: CDR1 SEHNR, CDR2 FQNEAQ (reference sequence). The ends were cut back, 1 base at V and 3 bases at J, with 3 bases in the middle. The length of the CDR3 is 12 residues. This chain's CDR3 is CASSLDKETQYF. The CDR3 DNA reads TGTGCCAGCAGCTTAGACAAAGAGACCCAGTACTTC.

The gene calls are TRBV5-1 and TRBJ2-2; D not resolved. The CDR3 consists of 16 residues. Trimming stripped 3 bases from V and 0 bases from J, with 12 bases between. Germline values: CDR1 SGHRS, CDR2 YFSETQ. The CDR3 region is CASSSDIYANTGELFF. In DNA form, the CDR3 reads TGCGCCAGCAGCTCCGACATTTACGCGAACACCGGGGAGCTGTTTTTT.

V is TRBV11-2 and J is TRBJ2-1, with D perhaps TRBD2 (6 bases). V was trimmed by 3 bases and J by 10 bases, leaving 10 bases between them. This CDR3 is built from 12 residues. CDR1 SGHAT and CDR2 FQNNGV come from the germline V gene. The CDR3 coding sequence is TGTGCCAGCAGCTTTGGTGGAGGGGAGCAGTTCTTC. Translation: CASSFGGGEQFF.